These 25 T cell receptor beta chains were all obtained from the same sample, sequenced in a study of cytomegalovirus exposure and HLA in healthy donors (dated by TCRdb to about 2017). Library construction relied on the immunoSEQ multiplex PCR assay. A mixture of 60 forward primers for TCR Vbeta segments and 13 reverse primers for TCR Jbeta segments was used in the multiplex PCR. In TCRdb, the immuneACCESS table is reduced to in-frame sequences with V and J assigned. These tables do not hold every clone; where another copy was compared, an unresolved V gene accounts for under half, and the others remain unexplained. The sample has about 85,000 clones on record, about 67% of them singletons. In total, the top ten clones hold roughly 2% of the sample. Sequences were obtained from PBMCs. These receptors originate from a man aged 25-45 years in good health and CMV-seronegative.

The V gene is TRBV15, the J gene TRBJ1-3; D possibly corresponds to TRBD1 (5 bases). The CDR3 runs to 16 residues. From germline, CDR1 is LNHNV and CDR2 YYDKDF (reference sequence). V was trimmed by 4 bases and J by 0 bases, leaving 13 bases between them. The DNA for the CDR3 is TGTGCCACCAGCAATATAATCACAGGCTCTGGAAACACCATATATTTT. This gives the protein CATSNIITGSGNTIYF.

CDR3 nucleotide sequence: TGTGCCAGTAGACAAGCTCCCTACAATGAGCAGTTCTTC. Protein: CASRQAPYNEQFF. The rearrangement uses TRBV13 and TRBJ2-1; D is unresolved. V was trimmed by 9 bases and J by 2 bases, leaving 11 bases between them. In germline, CDR1 is PRHDT, CDR2 FYEKMQ (reference sequence). The CDR3 consists of 13 residues. The full variable domain, rest sourced from reference TRBV13 and TRBJ2-1, is AAGVIQSPRHLIKEKRETATLKCYPIPRHDTVYWYQQGPGQDPQFLISFYEKMQSDKGSIPDRFSAQQFSDYHSELNMSSLELGDSALYFCASRQAPYNEQFFGPGTRLTVL.

This chain links TRBV5-4 with TRBJ2-1; D is unresolved. CDR1 and CDR2 from the germline V gene are SGHNT and YYREEE (reference sequence). This CDR3 is 14 amino acids long. Trimming stripped 0 bases from V and 3 bases from J, with 7 bases between. The CDR3: CASSLEAFYNEQFF. The CDR3 nucleotides read TGTGCCAGCAGCTTGGAAGCGTTCTACAATGAGCAGTTCTTC.

The chain is built from TRBV6-5 and TRBJ2-5, with D perhaps matching TRBD1 (6 bases). Germline CDR1 is MNHEY and CDR2 is SVGAGI. The V and J ends lost 7 bases and 3 bases respectively, with 18 bases between them. The length of the CDR3 is 15 residues. CDR3 region: CASKLGDTREETQYF. CDR3 nucleotides: TGTGCCAGCAAATTGGGGGACACTAGGGAAGAGACCCAGTACTTC.

V usage is TRBV19 and J usage is TRBJ2-5; 12 nucleotides match TRBD2. This CDR3 is 16 amino acids long. In germline, CDR1 is LNHDA, CDR2 SQIVND (reference sequence). Trimming cost V 4 bases and J 2 bases; bases outside gene matches: 5. CDR3 nucleotide sequence: TGTGCCAGTAGTAGGACTAGCGGGACCTTACAAGAGACCCAGTACTTC. It yields the protein CASSRTSGTLQETQYF.

This chain joins TRBV7-9 and TRBJ2-7; 11 bases fit TRBD2. V lost 3 bases and J lost 3; bases outside the gene matches: 4. Germline values: CDR1 SEHNR, CDR2 FQNEAQ (reference sequence). CDR3 size: 15 residues. Here the CDR3 reads CASSFGTSGFYEQYF. As DNA, the CDR3 is TGTGCCAGCAGCTTTGGGACTAGCGGATTCTACGAGCAGTACTTC.

J is TRBJ1-6 and V is TRBV9; tentative D call: TRBD1 (6 bases). The CDR3 loop spans 17 amino acids. The V gene's germline CDR1 is SGDLS and CDR2 YYNGEE. V was pared by 3 bases and J by 4 bases, with 17 bases between. The DNA of the CDR3 is TGTGCCAGCAGCGACTCGGACAGACCCTCGTATAATTCACCCCTCCACTTT. Translated: CASSDSDRPSYNSPLHF. The variable domain in full, completed from reference TRBV9 and TRBJ1-6, reads DSGVTQTPKHLITATGQRVTLRCSPRSGDLSVYWYQQSLDQGLQFLIQYYNGEERAKGNILERFSAQQFPDLHSELNLSSLELGDSALYFCASSDSDRPSYNSPLHFGNGTRLTVT.

The genes are TRBV18 and TRBJ2-7; TRBD2 agrees at 8 bases. Trimming took 4 bases from V and 2 from J; bases not matched to a gene: 19. Looked up from germline, CDR1 is KGHSH and CDR2 is LQKENI. The CDR3 is made up of 19 amino acids. CDR3 sequence reads: CASSQDAAREVFSPYEQYF. The CDR3 bases are TGTGCCAGCTCACAGGACGCCGCGCGGGAGGTTTTCTCTCCCTACGAGCAGTACTTC.

This clone has more than one count but fewer than ten. The chain uses TRBV30 and TRBJ1-2; the D gene is possibly TRBD1 (6 bases). The CDR3 runs 14 residues. In germline, CDR1 is GTSNPN, CDR2 SVGIG (reference sequence). V was clipped by 2 bases and J by 2 bases, with 12 bases between them. CDR3 DNA: TGTGCCTGGAGTTCCGGGACAAACAACTATGGCTACACCTTC. Amino acid sequence: CAWSSGTNNYGYTF.

The chain recombines TRBV20-1 with TRBJ1-2; D not resolved. The germline V and J ends were trimmed by 6 bases and 8 bases, with 13 bases remaining between them. This CDR3 contains 11 residues. Germline V gene data show CDR1 as DFQATT and CDR2 as SNEGSKA (reference sequence). In nucleotides, the CDR3 is TGCAGTGCCCACGGCCGGGAGGGCTACACCTTC. Its translation is CSAHGREGYTF.

The rearrangement uses TRBV6-4 and TRBJ1-2; D not certain. The V end lost 0 bases, the J end lost 4 bases, and 6 bases lay between the germline ends. CDR1 MRHNA and CDR2 SNTAGT come from the germline V gene. The CDR3 contains 13 residues. CDR3 protein: CASSDSGSYGYTF. The CDR3 DNA reads as TGTGCCAGCAGTGACTCGGGCTCCTATGGCTACACCTTC.

This clone has only a few counts. The CDR3 loop is CASSQGRDQPQHF. In DNA form, the CDR3 reads TGCGCCAGCAGCCAAGGCCGGGATCAGCCCCAGCATTTT. The chain joins TRBV4-1 to TRBJ1-5; D remains ambiguous. From germline, CDR1 is MGHRA and CDR2 YSYEKL. The CDR3 is 13 residues long. Trimming pared 1 base from V and 5 bases from J, leaving 6 bases between.

V gene TRBV5-1 combines with J gene TRBJ2-7, with no clear D. Trimming removed 0 bases at V and 0 bases at J, with 7 bases between. Per the germline V gene, CDR1 is SGHRS and CDR2 is YFSETQ. This CDR3 contains 14 residues. For the CDR3, the DNA is TGCGCCAGCAGCTTGGAACTGAGCTCCTACGAGCAGTACTTC. Translating it yields CASSLELSSYEQYF.

The rearrangement uses TRBV6-4 and TRBJ2-2, with 10 bases that match TRBD2. The ends lost 2 bases at V and 7 bases at J; junction bases unmatched: 1. Germline lookup yields CDR1 MRHNA and CDR2 SNTAGT. The CDR3 has 14 amino acids. The CDR3 loop reads CASSDTSGIGELFF. In DNA, the CDR3 is TGTGCCAGCAGTGACACTAGCGGGATCGGGGAGCTGTTTTTT.

This clone came up many times. The chain links TRBV5-5 to TRBJ2-3; 9 nucleotides match TRBD2. Germline V gives CDR1 SGHKS, CDR2 YYEKEE (reference sequence). The CDR3 is 13 residues long. Trimming removed 7 bases from V and 1 base from J; junction bases left unmatched: 1. CDR3 sequence reads: CASRTSGTDTQYF. The CDR3 bases are TGTGCCAGCCGGACTAGCGGCACAGATACGCAGTATTTT.

This clone occurred once. The chain links TRBV11-2 to TRBJ1-4, with 7 bases lining up with TRBD1. CDR1 is SGHAT and CDR2 is FQNNGV in the germline V gene. V gave up 1 base and J gave up 5 bases; unmatched junction bases: 4. The CDR3 spans 15 residues. The CDR3 spells CASSLAGQWNEKLFF. DNA of the CDR3: TGTGCCAGCAGCTTAGCGGGACAGTGGAATGAAAAACTGTTTTTT.

The rearrangement joins TRBV5-1 to TRBJ1-1; D ambiguous. Germline V CDR1 and CDR2: SGHRS, YFSETQ. Deletions cut 2 bases from V and 4 bases from J, with 12 bases between. The CDR3 runs 14 residues. CDR3 amino acids: CASSLVRVSTEAFF. In nucleotides, the CDR3 is TGCGCCAGCAGCTTAGTCCGGGTGAGCACTGAAGCTTTCTTT.

This chain links TRBV4-1 with TRBJ1-2, with TRBD1 matching over 8 bases. Germline V lookup: CDR1 MGHRA, CDR2 YSYEKL. The length of the CDR3 is 15 residues. J lost 1 base, V lost 3 bases, and 4 bases had no gene match. The CDR3 spells CASSHRQGINYGYTF. In DNA form, the CDR3 reads TGCGCCAGCAGCCACCGACAGGGGATTAACTATGGCTACACCTTC.

There are a few counts of this clone. The chain joins TRBV19 to TRBJ2-5; 14 bases agree with TRBD2. The CDR3 is 16 residues long. CDR1 and CDR2 (germline): LNHDA, SQIVND (reference sequence). After removal of 5 bases from V and 5 bases from J, the junction contained 7 bases not matched to a gene. The CDR3 here is CASSLTGTSGSETQYF. CDR3 in DNA: TGTGCCAGTAGTCTAACCGGGACTAGCGGGAGTGAGACCCAGTACTTC.

V and J are TRBV5-4 and TRBJ2-5; 7 bases line up with TRBD2. Germline V lookup: CDR1 SGHNT, CDR2 YYREEE (reference sequence). The V gene end was trimmed by 4 bases and the J gene end by 4 bases; junction bases not matched to a gene: 4. There are 13 residues in the CDR3. The CDR3 nucleotides read TGTGCCAGCAGCAGGACTAGGGGAGAGACCCAGTACTTC. Residues: CASSRTRGETQYF.

The V call is TRBV7-3, the J call TRBJ2-3, with 8 bases aligning to TRBD2. The germline CDR1 and CDR2 sequences are SGHTA and FQGTGA. J gave up 3 bases and V 4 bases, and 3 bases lay outside the gene matches. There are 14 residues in the CDR3. CDR3 loop: CASSSGLGTDTQYF. CDR3 bases: TGTGCCAGCAGCTCGGGACTAGGAACAGATACGCAGTATTTT.

This clone was detected only once. This chain links TRBV5-6 with TRBJ1-4; TRBD1 might be the D (5 bases). The V gene lost 4 bases and the J gene lost 5 bases, with 9 bases spanning the gap. CDR3 size: 13 residues. The germline V gene has CDR1 SGHDT and CDR2 YYEEEE. CDR3 amino acids: CASSRQLNEKLFF. Here the CDR3 DNA reads TGTGCCAGCAGCAGACAGCTCAATGAAAAACTGTTTTTT.

This clone turned up a few times. This CDR3 reads CASSDSTDTYQPQHF. The DNA for the CDR3 is TGTGCCAGCAGTGACTCGACGGACACCTATCAGCCCCAGCATTTT. This chain links TRBV6-4 with TRBJ1-5; maybe TRBD1 (5 bases). Germline V gene data show CDR1 as MRHNA and CDR2 as SNTAGT. The CDR3 has 15 residues. V gave up 0 bases and J gave up 5 bases, with 11 bases separating them.

The CDR3 loop is CASSYSERNQPQHF. CDR3 nucleotides: TGTGCCAGCAGTTACTCGGAGCGCAATCAGCCCCAGCATTTT. The chain employs TRBV6-6 and TRBJ1-5; D ambiguous. The CDR3 extends over 14 amino acids. Germline V gene sequence: CDR1 MNHNY, CDR2 SVGAGI (reference sequence). Trimming left V 0 bases short and J 2 bases short, with 5 bases between.

The V call is TRBV6-6, the J call TRBJ2-5; 8 nucleotides align to TRBD2. The CDR3 runs 14 residues. After removal of 2 bases from V and 1 base from J, the junction contained 0 bases not matched to a gene. Germline V gene lookup returns CDR1 MNHNY and CDR2 SVGAGI (reference sequence). CDR3 residues: CASSYRGGQETQYF. The DNA of the CDR3 is TGTGCCAGCAGTTACCGGGGGGGCCAAGAGACCCAGTACTTC.